A selection of T cell receptor beta chains follows, all from one sample in a study of CD8 T cells in ankylosing spondylitis. Each CDR3 protein gets one entry after TCRdb re-called the 5' RACE reads with MiXCR. The table includes fewer than 450,000 distinct CDR3 sequences, 15% to 20% detected once. Specimen: blood, either unsorted or a sorted T cell fraction (not recorded which). The origin of the receptors is a male donor with ankylosing spondylitis. The CDR3 runs from the conserved cysteine through the conserved F or W. D genes are given only for firm matches. Size tells how often a clone was seen (once, few, many) or the class of an expanded clone, and some rows leave it out.

d_gene,len,j_gene,abundance,v_gene,CDR3aa,CDR3nt
-,11,TRBJ2-1,few,TRBV6-1,CASPWHNEQFF,TGTGCCAGCCCCTGGCACAATGAGCAGTTCTTC
TRBD1,15,TRBJ2-2,few,TRBV7-9,CASRLWTGITGELFF,TGTGCCAGCAGACTATGGACAGGGATCACCGGGGAGCTGTTTTTT
-,11,TRBJ1-3,few,TRBV7-2,CASGLGNTIYF,TGTGCCAGCGGCCTTGGAAACACCATATATTTT
TRBD1,14,TRBJ1-1,many,TRBV5-1,CASSWDSMNTEAFF,TGCGCCAGCAGCTGGGACAGCATGAACACTGAAGCTTTCTTT
-,16,TRBJ2-7,-,TRBV11-2,CASSSPHSGGRDEQYF,TGTGCCAGCAGCTCGCCCCACTCGGGGGGCAGGGACGAGCAGTACTTC
TRBD1,15,TRBJ2-7,few,TRBV11-2,CASSLDWTGTDEQYF,TGTGCCAGCAGCCTTGATTGGACAGGGACGGACGAGCAGTACTTC
TRBD1,16,TRBJ1-1,few,TRBV5-1,CASSSAGTGGRSEAFF,TGCGCCAGCAGCTCCGCCGGGACAGGGGGTAGATCTGAAGCTTTCTTT
-,12,TRBJ2-7,-,TRBV20-1,CSASPDSSEQYF,TGCAGTGCTAGCCCCGACAGCAGCGAGCAGTACTTC
TRBD1,15,TRBJ2-2,many,TRBV20-1,CSARAGTANTGELFF,TGCAGTGCTAGGGCCGGGACAGCGAACACCGGGGAGCTGTTTTTT
-,16,TRBJ2-3,few,TRBV6-5,CASSYSVRTTTDTQYF,TGTGCCAGCAGTTACTCTGTTCGGACTACCACAGATACGCAGTATTTT